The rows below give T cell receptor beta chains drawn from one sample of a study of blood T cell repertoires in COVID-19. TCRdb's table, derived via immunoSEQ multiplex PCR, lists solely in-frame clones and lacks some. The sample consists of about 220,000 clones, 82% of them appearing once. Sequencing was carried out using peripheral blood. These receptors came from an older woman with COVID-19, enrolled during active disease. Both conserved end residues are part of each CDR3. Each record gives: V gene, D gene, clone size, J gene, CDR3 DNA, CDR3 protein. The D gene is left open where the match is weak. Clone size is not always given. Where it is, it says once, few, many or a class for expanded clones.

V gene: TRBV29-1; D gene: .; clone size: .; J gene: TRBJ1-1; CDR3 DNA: TGCAGCGTTAGGGACTCCCCCCGACCGAACACTGAAGCTTTCTTT; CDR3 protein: CSVRDSPRPNTEAFF
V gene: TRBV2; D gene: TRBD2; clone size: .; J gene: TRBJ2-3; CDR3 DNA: TGTGCCAGCAGTTTAGCGGGAGGGCCCCTGTGGTCAGATACGCAGTATTTT; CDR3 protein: CASSLAGGPLWSDTQYF
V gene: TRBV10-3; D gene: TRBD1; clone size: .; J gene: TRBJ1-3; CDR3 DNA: TGTGCCATCACCGCGGGGACAGCCTCTGGAAACACCATATATTTT; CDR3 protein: CAITAGTASGNTIYF
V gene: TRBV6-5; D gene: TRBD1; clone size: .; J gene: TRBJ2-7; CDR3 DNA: TGTGCCAGCACCAATACAGGGGGCCATTCCTACGAGCAGTACTTC; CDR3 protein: CASTNTGGHSYEQYF
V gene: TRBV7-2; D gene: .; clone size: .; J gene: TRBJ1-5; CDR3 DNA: TGTGCCAGCAGCTTAGGGCCCCATACGAATCAGCCCCAGCATTTT; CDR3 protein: CASSLGPHTNQPQHF
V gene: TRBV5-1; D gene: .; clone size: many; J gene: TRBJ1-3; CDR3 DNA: TGCGCCAGCAGCTTAGGATCAGGGGCCGGAAACACCATATATTTT; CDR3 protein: CASSLGSGAGNTIYF
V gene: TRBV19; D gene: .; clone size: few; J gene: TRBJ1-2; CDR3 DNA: TGTGCCAGTAGACAGGGAAGCTATGGCTACACCTTC; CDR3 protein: CASRQGSYGYTF
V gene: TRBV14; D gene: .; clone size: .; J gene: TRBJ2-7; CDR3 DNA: TGTGCCAGCAGCCAAGTAATTGGCAGCTACGAGCAGTACTTC; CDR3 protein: CASSQVIGSYEQYF
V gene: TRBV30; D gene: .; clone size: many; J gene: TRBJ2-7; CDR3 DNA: TGTGCCTGTGCCCTGGGCCCTTACGAGCAGTACTTC; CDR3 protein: CACALGPYEQYF
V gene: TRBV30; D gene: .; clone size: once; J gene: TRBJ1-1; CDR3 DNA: TGTGCCTGGAGTCTTCGACAGAACACTGAAGCTTTCTTT; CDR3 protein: CAWSLRQNTEAFF
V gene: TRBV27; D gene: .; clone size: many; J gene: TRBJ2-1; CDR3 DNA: TGTGCCAGCAGTTCTGGGGCGGGGTACAATGAGCAGTTCTTC; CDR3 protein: CASSSGAGYNEQFF
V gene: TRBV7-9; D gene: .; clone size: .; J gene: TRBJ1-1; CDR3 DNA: TGTGCCAGCAGCTGGAGCAGGGATACTGAAGCTTTCTTT; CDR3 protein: CASSWSRDTEAFF
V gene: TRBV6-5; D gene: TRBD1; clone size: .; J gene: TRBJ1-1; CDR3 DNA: TGTGCCAGCGCCGGACAGGGAATCACTGAAGCTTTCTTT; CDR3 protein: CASAGQGITEAFF
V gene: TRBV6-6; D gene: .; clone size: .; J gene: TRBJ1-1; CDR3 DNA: TGTGCCAGCAGCTCACGACAGCTAGGATCCACTGAAGCTTTCTTT; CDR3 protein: CASSSRQLGSTEAFF
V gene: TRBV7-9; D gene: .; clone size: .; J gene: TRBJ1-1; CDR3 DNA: TGTGCCAGCAGCTTTTTGGTTTACTCCAATCCTCAGGGGTTTAGGGCTTTCTTT; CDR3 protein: CASSFLVYSNPQGFRAFF
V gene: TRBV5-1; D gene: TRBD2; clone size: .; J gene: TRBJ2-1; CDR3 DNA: TGCGCCAGCTGGTTGAGCGGGAGTCGAAACAATGAGCAGTTCTTC; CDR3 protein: CASWLSGSRNNEQFF
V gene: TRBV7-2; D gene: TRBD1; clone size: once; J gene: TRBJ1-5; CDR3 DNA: TGTGCCAGCAGTCCAACATCCGGGACAGCAGATCAGCCCCAGCATTTT; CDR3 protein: CASSPTSGTADQPQHF
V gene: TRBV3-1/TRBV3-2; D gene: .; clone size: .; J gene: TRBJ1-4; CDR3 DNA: TGTGCCAGCAGCCCCCCCCACACAGGGAATAATGAAAAACTGTTTTTT; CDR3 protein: CASSPPHTGNNEKLFF
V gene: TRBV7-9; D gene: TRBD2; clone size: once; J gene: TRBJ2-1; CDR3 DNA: TGTGCCAGCAGCCCACCGACTAGCGGGAGGGGGGATGAGCAGTTCTTC; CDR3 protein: CASSPPTSGRGDEQFF
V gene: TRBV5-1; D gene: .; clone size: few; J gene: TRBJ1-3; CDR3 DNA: TGCGCCAGCAGCCCTAGCCCAGGGGTTTGGGGGTCCACCATATATTTT; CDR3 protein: CASSPSPGVWGSTIYF
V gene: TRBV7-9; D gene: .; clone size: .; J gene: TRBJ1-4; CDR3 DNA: TGTGCCAGCAGCCCCTCAACTAATGAAAAACTGTTTTTT; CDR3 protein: CASSPSTNEKLFF
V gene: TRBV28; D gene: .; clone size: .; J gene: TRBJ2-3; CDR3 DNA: TGTGCCAGCAGTTCCCAGAGTCCCTCCGGAGGGACGCAGTATTTT; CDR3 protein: CASSSQSPSGGTQYF
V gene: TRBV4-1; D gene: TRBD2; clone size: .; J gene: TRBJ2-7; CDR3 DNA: TGCGCCAGCAGCCTTCTTCTAGCGGGAGTCCACGAGCAGTACTTC; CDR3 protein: CASSLLLAGVHEQYF
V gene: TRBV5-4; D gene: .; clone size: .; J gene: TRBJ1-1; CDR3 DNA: TGTGCCAGCAGCTTGAACAGATATTCGAACACTGAAGCTTTCTTT; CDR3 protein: CASSLNRYSNTEAFF
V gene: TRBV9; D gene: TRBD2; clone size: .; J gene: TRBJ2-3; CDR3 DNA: TGTGCCAGCCCTCCCCTTCGACTAGCGGGATACCGTGATACGCAGTATTTT; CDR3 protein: CASPPLRLAGYRDTQYF
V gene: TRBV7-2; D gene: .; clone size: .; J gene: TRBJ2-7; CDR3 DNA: TGTGCCAGCAGCTTGCGGGACGCCTCGTTGGAGCAGTACTTC; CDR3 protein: CASSLRDASLEQYF
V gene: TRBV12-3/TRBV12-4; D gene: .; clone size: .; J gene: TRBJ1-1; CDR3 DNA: TGTGCCAGCAGTTATTCTCGGGGTACAGAAGCTTTCTTT; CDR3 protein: CASSYSRGTEAFF
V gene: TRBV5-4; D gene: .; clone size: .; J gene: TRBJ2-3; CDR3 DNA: TGTGCCAGCAGCTTGGTGGCCGTGGGCACAGATACGCAGTATTTT; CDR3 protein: CASSLVAVGTDTQYF
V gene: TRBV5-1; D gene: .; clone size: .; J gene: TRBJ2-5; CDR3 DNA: TGCGCCAGCAGCTTGGGTCCTAGGAGGAACCAAGAGACCCAGTACTTC; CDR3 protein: CASSLGPRRNQETQYF
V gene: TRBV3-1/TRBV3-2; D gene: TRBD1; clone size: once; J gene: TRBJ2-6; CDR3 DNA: TGTGCCAGCAGCCAAGATTCTTTCCGGGACAGGGAATACTCTGGGGCCAACGTCCTGACTTTC; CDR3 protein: CASSQDSFRDREYSGANVLTF
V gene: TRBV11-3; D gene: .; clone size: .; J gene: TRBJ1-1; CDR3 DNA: TGTGCCAGCAGCTTAGGCCCCCCGGATAGCGGCACTGAAGCTTTCTTT; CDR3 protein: CASSLGPPDSGTEAFF